This T cell receptor beta chain was identified during a study of blood T cell repertoires in COVID-19. Study-wide context: Samples of COVID-19 (acute and convalescent) were obtained from the United States, Italy and Spain.

The table came from immunoSEQ multiplex PCR; TCRdb's copy has only in-frame clones and leaves some out. Of around 200,000 clones in the sample, 75% to 90% were seen once. Participants were aged roughly 18 to 90 years, lived in about two dozen US areas, and enrolled virtually. Cohorts were based on clinical histories the participants reported. Two negative PCRs, clearance, or symptom resolution were required of recovered Cohort 3 donors. The CDR3 runs 13 residues. Germline CDR1 is SNHLY and CDR2 is FYNNEI. The germline V and J ends were trimmed by 4 bases and 8 bases, with 11 bases remaining between them.

Sequenced material: PBMCs or T cells enriched from blood (not recorded which). This clonotype was obtained from a middle-aged man who had recovered from COVID-19. The genes are TRBV2 and TRBJ2-2; D call uncertain. This chain's CDR3 is CASSGPGQGELFF. CDR3 coding DNA: TGTGCCAGCAGTGGCCCAGGCCAAGGGGAGCTGTTTTTT.